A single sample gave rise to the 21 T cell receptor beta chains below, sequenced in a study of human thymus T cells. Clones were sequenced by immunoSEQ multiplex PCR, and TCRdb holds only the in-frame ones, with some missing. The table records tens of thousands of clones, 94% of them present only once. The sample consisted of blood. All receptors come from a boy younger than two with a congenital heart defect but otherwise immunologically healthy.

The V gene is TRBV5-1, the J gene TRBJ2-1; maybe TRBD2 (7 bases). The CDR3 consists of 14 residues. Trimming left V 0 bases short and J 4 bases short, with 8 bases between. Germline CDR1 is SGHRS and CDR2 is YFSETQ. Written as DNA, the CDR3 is TGCGCCAGCAGCTTGGAGGGGGGGTACAATGAGCAGTTCTTC. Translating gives CASSLEGGYNEQFF.

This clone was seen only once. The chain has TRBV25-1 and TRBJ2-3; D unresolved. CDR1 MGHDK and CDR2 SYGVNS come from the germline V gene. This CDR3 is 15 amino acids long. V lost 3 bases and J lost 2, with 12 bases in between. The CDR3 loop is CASSDLASYTDTQYF. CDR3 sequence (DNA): TGTGCCAGCAGTGACCTTGCCTCTTACACAGATACGCAGTATTTT.

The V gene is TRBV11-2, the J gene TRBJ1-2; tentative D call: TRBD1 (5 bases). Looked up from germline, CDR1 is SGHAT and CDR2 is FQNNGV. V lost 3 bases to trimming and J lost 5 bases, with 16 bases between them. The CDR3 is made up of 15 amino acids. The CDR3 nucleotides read TGTGCCAGCAGCTTTAGTGGGGGGTCGGTTTATGGCTACACCTTC. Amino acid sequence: CASSFSGGSVYGYTF.

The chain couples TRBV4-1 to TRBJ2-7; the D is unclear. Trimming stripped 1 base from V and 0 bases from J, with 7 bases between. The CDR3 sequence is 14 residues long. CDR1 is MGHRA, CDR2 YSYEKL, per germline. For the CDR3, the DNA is TGCGCCAGCAGCCAAGGCCCTAGCTCCTACGAGCAGTACTTC. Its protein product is CASSQGPSSYEQYF.

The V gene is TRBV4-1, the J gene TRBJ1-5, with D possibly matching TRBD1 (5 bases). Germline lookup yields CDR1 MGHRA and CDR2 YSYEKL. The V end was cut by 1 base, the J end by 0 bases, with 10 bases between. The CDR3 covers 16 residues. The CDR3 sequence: CASSQVDRYSNQPQHF. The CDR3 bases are TGCGCCAGCAGCCAAGTAGACAGATATAGCAATCAGCCCCAGCATTTT.

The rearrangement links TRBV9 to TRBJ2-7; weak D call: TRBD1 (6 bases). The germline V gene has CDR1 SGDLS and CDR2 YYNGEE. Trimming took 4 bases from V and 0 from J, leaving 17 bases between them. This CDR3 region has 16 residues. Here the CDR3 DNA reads TGTGCCAGCAGCCCCCCCATCCGGGACATCTCCTACGAGCAGTACTTC. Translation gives CASSPPIRDISYEQYF.

The CDR3 here is CASSQEGQGTNVLTF. In nucleotides, the CDR3 is TGCGCCAGCAGCCAAGAAGGGCAGGGGACCAACGTCCTGACTTTC. V usage is TRBV4-3 and J usage is TRBJ2-6; D might be TRBD1 (6 bases). Germline lookup yields CDR1 LGHNA and CDR2 YSLEER. The length of the CDR3 is 15 residues. Trimming removed 0 bases from V and 8 bases from J, with 11 bases in between.

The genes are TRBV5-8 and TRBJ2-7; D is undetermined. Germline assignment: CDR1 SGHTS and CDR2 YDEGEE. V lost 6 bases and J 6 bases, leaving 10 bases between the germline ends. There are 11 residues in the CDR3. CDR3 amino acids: CASNLRSEQYF. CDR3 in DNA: TGTGCCAGCAACTTAAGATCCGAGCAGTACTTC.

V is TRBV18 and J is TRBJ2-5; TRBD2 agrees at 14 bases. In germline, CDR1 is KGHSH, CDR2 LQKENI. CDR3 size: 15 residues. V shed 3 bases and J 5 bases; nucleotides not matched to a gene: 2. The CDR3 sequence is CASSPRTSGGETQYF. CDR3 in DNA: TGTGCCAGCTCACCCAGGACTAGCGGGGGGGAGACCCAGTACTTC.

DNA of the CDR3: TGTGCCAGCAGTCCAAATTCCGGGACAGGGGAAGGCTACACCTTC. Translation: CASSPNSGTGEGYTF. The chain is built from TRBV6-6 and TRBJ1-2; 10 bases fit TRBD1. The germline CDR1 and CDR2 sequences are MNHNY and SVGAGI (reference sequence). J gave up 8 bases and V 5 bases, and 11 bases lay outside the gene matches. The CDR3 covers 15 residues.

CDR3 nucleotide sequence: TGTGCCAGCAGTGACTCGGGACTGGGGACCGGGGAGCTGTTTTTT. Translated, it gives CASSDSGLGTGELFF. V gene TRBV6-4 combines with J gene TRBJ2-2; perhaps TRBD2 as D (6 bases). V was trimmed by 0 bases and J by 5 bases, leaving 10 bases between them. The CDR3 runs 15 residues. Looked up from germline, CDR1 is MRHNA and CDR2 is SNTAGT.

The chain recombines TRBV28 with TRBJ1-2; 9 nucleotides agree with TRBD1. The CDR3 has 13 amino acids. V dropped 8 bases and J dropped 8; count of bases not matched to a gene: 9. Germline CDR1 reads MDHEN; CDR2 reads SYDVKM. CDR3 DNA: TGTGCCAGCCGACGGACAGGGGAGGGAGGCTACACCTTC. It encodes CASRRTGEGGYTF.

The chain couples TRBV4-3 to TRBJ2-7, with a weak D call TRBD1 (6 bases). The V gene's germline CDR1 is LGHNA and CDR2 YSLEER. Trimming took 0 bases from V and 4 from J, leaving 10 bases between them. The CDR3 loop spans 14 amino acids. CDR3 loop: CASSQDQGRYEQYF. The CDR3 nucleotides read TGCGCCAGCAGCCAAGACCAGGGGCGGTACGAGCAGTACTTC.

CDR3 sequence reads: CSVEEESTEAFF. In DNA form, the CDR3 reads TGCAGCGTTGAAGAGGAAAGCACTGAAGCTTTCTTT. The gene calls are TRBV29-1 and TRBJ1-1, with D hard to call. This CDR3 spans 12 amino acids. V lost 0 bases and J 4 bases, leaving 6 bases between the germline ends. The V gene's germline CDR1 is SQVTM and CDR2 ANQGSEA.

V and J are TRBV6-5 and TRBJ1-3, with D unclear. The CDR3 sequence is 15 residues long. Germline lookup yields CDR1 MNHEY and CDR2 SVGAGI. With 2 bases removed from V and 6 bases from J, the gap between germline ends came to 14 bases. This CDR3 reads CASSYTPTHLNTIYF. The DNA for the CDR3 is TGTGCCAGCAGTTACACCCCAACCCACCTAAACACCATATATTTT.

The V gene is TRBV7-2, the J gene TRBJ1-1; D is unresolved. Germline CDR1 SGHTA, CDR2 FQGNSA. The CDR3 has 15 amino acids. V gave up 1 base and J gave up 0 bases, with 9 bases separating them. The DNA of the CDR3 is TGTGCCAGCAGCTTAGGGGGTTCGGTGAACACTGAAGCTTTCTTT. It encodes CASSLGGSVNTEAFF.

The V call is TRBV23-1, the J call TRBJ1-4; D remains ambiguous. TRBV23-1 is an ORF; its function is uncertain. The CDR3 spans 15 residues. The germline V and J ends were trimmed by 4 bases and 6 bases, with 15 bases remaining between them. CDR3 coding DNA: TGCGCCAGCAGTCCCCCCGTTAAGCGGGATGAAAAACTGTTTTTT. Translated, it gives CASSPPVKRDEKLFF.

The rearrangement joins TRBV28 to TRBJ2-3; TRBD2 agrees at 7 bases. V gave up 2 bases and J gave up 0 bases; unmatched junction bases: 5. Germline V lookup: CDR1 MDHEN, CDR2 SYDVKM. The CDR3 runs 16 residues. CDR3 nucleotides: TGTGCCAGCAGTTTAAGGTCGGGGGGAAGCACAGATACGCAGTATTTT. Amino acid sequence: CASSLRSGGSTDTQYF.

This CDR3 is CASSETEAFF. The DNA for the CDR3 is TGTGCCAGCAGTGAAACTGAAGCTTTCTTT. The chain uses TRBV2 and TRBJ1-1; no clear D. The CDR3 length is 10 residues. V lost 2 bases, J lost 5 bases, and 0 bases lay in between. Germline V lookup: CDR1 SNHLY, CDR2 FYNNEI.

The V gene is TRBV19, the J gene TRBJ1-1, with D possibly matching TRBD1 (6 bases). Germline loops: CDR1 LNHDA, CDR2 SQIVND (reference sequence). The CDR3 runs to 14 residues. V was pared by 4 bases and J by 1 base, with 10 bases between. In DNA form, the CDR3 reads TGTGCCAGTAGTACAGGGGCGGGGAACACTGAAGCTTTCTTT. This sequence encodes CASSTGAGNTEAFF.

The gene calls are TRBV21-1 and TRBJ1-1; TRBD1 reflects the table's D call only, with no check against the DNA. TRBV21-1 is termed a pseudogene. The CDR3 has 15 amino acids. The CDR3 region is CASSKYDRANTEAFF. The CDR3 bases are TGTGCCAGCAGCAAATATGACAGGGCGAACACTGAAGCTTTCTTT.